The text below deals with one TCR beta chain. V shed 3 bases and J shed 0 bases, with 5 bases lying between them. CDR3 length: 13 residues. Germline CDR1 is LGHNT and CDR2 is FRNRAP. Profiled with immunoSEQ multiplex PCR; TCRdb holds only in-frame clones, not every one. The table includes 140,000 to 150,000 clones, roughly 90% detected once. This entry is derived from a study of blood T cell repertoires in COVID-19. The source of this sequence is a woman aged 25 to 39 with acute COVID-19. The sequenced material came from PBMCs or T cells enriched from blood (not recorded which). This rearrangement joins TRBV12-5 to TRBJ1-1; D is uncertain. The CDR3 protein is CASGFNMNTEAFF. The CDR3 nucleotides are TGTGCTAGTGGTTTTAACATGAACACTGAAGCTTTCTTT.